This TCR beta chain was sequenced for a study of T cell responses to AZD1222 COVID-19 vaccine. Study-level results: None of the repertoires were sampled until the peak T cell response had passed. Among the donors, most were white British and more were female, and clonal diversity was possibly underestimated. With dominance at 160-218 and 743-854, vaccine-associated CD4 TCRs spanned spike.

On this clone: The antigen is not known.

The data were produced by immunoSEQ multiplex PCR, yet TCRdb's version contains in-frame clones alone and is incomplete. The sample holds under 95,000 clones; roughly 85% are singletons and the top ten take 8% to 13%. The germline gives CDR1 SGHDN, CDR2 FVKESK. V lost 2 bases and J 5 bases, leaving 12 bases between the germline ends. This CDR3 has 14 amino acids. The source material was peripheral blood, sampled 28 days after the second AZD1222 dose. This chain connects TRBV14 to TRBJ1-2; no clear D. The clonotype originates from an adult who received the AZD1222 COVID-19 vaccine. CDR3 region: CASSQLAQLYGYTF. CDR3 sequence (DNA): TGTGCCAGCAGCCAACTGGCTCAACTATATGGCTACACCTTC. Based on the CDR3 plus reference TRBV14 and TRBJ1-2, the full variable domain is EAGVTQFPSHSVIEKGQTVTLRCDPISGHDNLYWYRRVMGKEIKFLLHFVKESKQDESGMPNNRFLAERTGGTYSTLKVQPAELEDSGVYFCASSQLAQLYGYTFGSGTRLTVV.